This TCR beta chain originates from a study of T-cell memory formation after mild COVID-19. After removal of 4 bases from V and 8 bases from J, the junction contained 5 bases not matched to a gene. From germline, CDR1 is SGHRS and CDR2 YFSETQ. The CDR3 consists of 15 residues. TCRdb independently ran MiXCR on the 5' RACE reads; one entry per CDR3 protein. The sample yields about 150,000 distinct CDR3 sequences, approximately 25% seen once. Only a few counts were recorded for this clonotype. This receptor was obtained from an adult woman who had mild COVID-19 (a few samples of this study predate the infection). Cell type and time point are not known. This chain connects TRBV5-1 to TRBJ2-1; 14 bases match TRBD2. Material for sequencing was PBMCs or a T cell subset sorted from them (not recorded which). The CDR3 loop is CASSGLAGGTDEQFF. The CDR3 DNA follows: TGCGCCAGCAGCGGACTAGCGGGGGGAACGGATGAGCAGTTCTTC.